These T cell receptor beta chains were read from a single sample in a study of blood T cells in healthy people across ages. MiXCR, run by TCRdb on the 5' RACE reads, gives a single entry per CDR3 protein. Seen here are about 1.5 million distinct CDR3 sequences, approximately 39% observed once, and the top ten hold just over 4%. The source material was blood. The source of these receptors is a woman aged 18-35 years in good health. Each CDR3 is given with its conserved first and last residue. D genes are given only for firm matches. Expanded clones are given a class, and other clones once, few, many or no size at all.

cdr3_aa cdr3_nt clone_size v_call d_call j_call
CASSYEGAYYEQYF TGTGCCAGCAGTTACGAGGGAGCATACTACGAGCAGTACTTC once TRBV6-5 - TRBJ2-7
CASSEGTGGFEQYF TGTGCCAGCAGCGAGGGGACAGGAGGCTTCGAGCAGTACTTC - TRBV11-2 TRBD1 TRBJ2-7
CASSLVVVSSYNEQFF TGTGCCAGCAGCTTGGTCGTGGTGAGCTCCTACAATGAGCAGTTCTTC few TRBV5-6 - TRBJ2-1
CASRQDRVLTEAFF TGTGCCAGCAGACAGGACAGGGTTTTGACTGAAGCTTTCTTT - TRBV7-2 TRBD1 TRBJ1-1
CASSARSRQHNNSPLHF TGTGCCAGCAGCGCTCGCTCCAGGCAGCACAATAATTCACCCCTCCACTTT - TRBV7-2 - TRBJ1-6
CASSQDLWGTGNSPLHF TGTGCCAGCAGCCAAGATCTTTGGGGGACAGGGAATTCGCCCCTCCACTTT - TRBV4-2 TRBD1 TRBJ1-6
CASRGPGQPQHF TGTGCCAGCAGGGGTCCTGGGCAGCCCCAGCATTTT - TRBV6-5 - TRBJ1-5
CASRAGQGLLGYEQYF TGTGCCAGCAGGGCGGGACAGGGCCTGTTGGGTTACGAGCAGTACTTC - TRBV11-2 TRBD1 TRBJ2-7
CASSLGSVHNEQFF TGTGCCAGCAGCTTGGGGAGCGTTCACAATGAGCAGTTCTTC once TRBV7-6 - TRBJ2-1
CAISGGTPNYEQYF TGTGCCATCAGTGGTGGGACTCCTAACTACGAGCAGTACTTC - TRBV10-3 - TRBJ2-7
CASSQTTGRYTDTQYF TGCGCCAGCAGCCAGACGACAGGGAGGTACACAGATACGCAGTATTTT few TRBV4-3 - TRBJ2-3
CASSQDPGTGGRIQYF TGCGCCAGCAGCCAAGATCCCGGCACAGGGGGGAGGATTCAGTACTTC - TRBV4-1 TRBD1 TRBJ2-5
CTSDPGQGNEQYF TGTACCAGCGATCCGGGACAGGGGAACGAGCAGTACTTC - TRBV2 TRBD1 TRBJ2-7
CASSLTDRVHEQYF TGTGCCAGCAGTTTAACAGACAGGGTCCACGAGCAGTACTTC - TRBV12-3/TRBV12-4 TRBD1 TRBJ2-7
CASSPTSGPGSEQFF TGTGCCAGCAGCCCGACTAGCGGGCCGGGGAGTGAGCAGTTCTTC few TRBV12-3/TRBV12-4 TRBD2 TRBJ2-1
CASSQVGSFNEQFF TGTGCCAGCAGCCAAGTTGGGTCCTTCAATGAGCAGTTCTTC - TRBV4-2 - TRBJ2-1
CASSLRAGEGNYEQYF TGTGCCAGCAGTCTCCGTGCGGGGGAGGGAAACTACGAGCAGTACTTC few TRBV12-3/TRBV12-4 TRBD2 TRBJ2-7
CASSHPDRVAFF TGTGCCAGCAGCCACCCCGACAGGGTTGCTTTCTTT - TRBV25-1 TRBD1 TRBJ1-1
CSARAPSGGTPSISYNEQFF TGCAGTGCTAGAGCCCCTAGCGGGGGGACGCCATCCATCTCCTACAATGAGCAGTTCTTC - TRBV20-1 TRBD2 TRBJ2-1
CASSHWTGVSDTQYF TGTGCCAGCAGCCACTGGACAGGGGTATCAGATACGCAGTATTTT - TRBV3-1 TRBD1 TRBJ2-3
CASSQLWQGVAQPQHF TGCGCCAGCAGCCAACTTTGGCAGGGGGTCGCTCAGCCCCAGCATTTT - TRBV4-1 TRBD1 TRBJ1-5
CASGYTTGRGGNTEAFF TGCGCCAGCGGCTATACTACAGGGCGCGGGGGGAACACTGAAGCTTTCTTT - TRBV5-1 - TRBJ1-1
CASSLVVATTTVEQYF TGTGCCAGCAGCTTAGTGGTGGCAACAACTACTGTCGAGCAGTACTTC - TRBV11-2 - TRBJ2-7
CASTYRGRRSGNTIYF TGTGCCAGCACGTATAGGGGAAGGAGGTCTGGAAACACCATATATTTT once TRBV2 - TRBJ1-3
CASSTGTSGGGTDEQYF TGTGCCAGCAGTACCGGGACTAGCGGGGGGGGGACGGACGAGCAGTACTTC - TRBV27 TRBD2 TRBJ2-7
CSAATYLPKETQYF TGCAGTGCCGCCACGTACCTGCCTAAAGAGACCCAGTACTTC - TRBV20-1 - TRBJ2-5
CASRPRYSNNEQFF TGTGCCAGCCGCCCCAGGTATTCCAACAATGAGCAGTTCTTC few TRBV12-3/TRBV12-4 - TRBJ2-1
CSANPGRSNQPQHF TGCAGTGCTAACCCGGGACGGAGCAATCAGCCCCAGCATTTT - TRBV20-1 - TRBJ1-5